This T cell receptor (beta chain) emerged from a study of blood T cells in healthy people across ages. Researchers collected about 9.1 milliliters of peripheral blood from every single donor. A J-beta primer mix and a sample-barcoded 5' primer were used in a second PCR of roughly 6 to 12 cycles. A single record per CDR3 protein comes from TCRdb applying MiXCR to the 5' RACE reads. The data show 580,000 or so distinct CDR3 sequences, less than 60% seen once. Findings of the study overall: Long-lived and aged donors differed, with more naive CD4+ cells and higher diversity in the long-lived. In the absence of known donor CMV status, changes in expanded clonotypes were possibly confounded.

With respect to this clonotype: Its antigen is unidentified.

The sequencing sample was made of blood. This receptor was taken from an elderly man in good health.

The DNA of the CDR3 is TGTGCCAGCAGACCCGGGACAGACATCCCCGAGCAGTACTTC. It is translated as CASRPGTDIPEQYF. This chain links TRBV28 with TRBJ2-7; 7 nucleotides line up with TRBD1. Trimming at V came to 6 bases and at J to 6 bases, leaving 11 bases not matched to a gene. The CDR3 covers 14 residues. Looked up from germline, CDR1 is MDHEN and CDR2 is SYDVKM.